This entry features one T cell receptor (beta chain) sequence. Only in-frame clones appear in the TCRdb table, and some are missing; sequencing was by immunoSEQ multiplex PCR. The repertoire holds approximately 2.4 million clones, with under 97% as singletons. Germline V lookup: CDR1 LNHNV, CDR2 YYDKDF (reference sequence). This CDR3 is 15 amino acids long. Trimming took 0 bases from V and 2 from J, leaving 10 bases between them. The sample belongs to a study of shared clonotypes between healthy human individuals. The V call is TRBV15, the J call TRBJ2-5; possibly TRBD1 for D (6 bases). The sequencing sample was made of naive CD4+ T cells sorted from blood. Subset described: CD45RA+ positively selected. The TCR sequence derives from a man aged 18 to 35 in good health. CDR3 DNA sequence: TGTGCCACCAGCAGAGAGACAGGTTCTCAAGAGACCCAGTACTTC. Translating it yields CATSRETGSQETQYF.